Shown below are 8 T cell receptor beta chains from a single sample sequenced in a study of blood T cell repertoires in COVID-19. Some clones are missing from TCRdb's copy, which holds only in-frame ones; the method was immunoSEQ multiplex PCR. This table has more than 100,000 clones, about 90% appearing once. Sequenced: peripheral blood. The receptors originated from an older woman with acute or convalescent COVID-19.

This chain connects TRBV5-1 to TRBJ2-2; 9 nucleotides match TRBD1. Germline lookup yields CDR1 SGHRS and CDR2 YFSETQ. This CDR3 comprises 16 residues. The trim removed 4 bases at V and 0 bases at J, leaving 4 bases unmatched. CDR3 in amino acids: CASSIRDRANTGELFF. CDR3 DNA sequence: TGCGCCAGCAGCATCCGGGACAGGGCGAACACCGGGGAGCTGTTTTTT.

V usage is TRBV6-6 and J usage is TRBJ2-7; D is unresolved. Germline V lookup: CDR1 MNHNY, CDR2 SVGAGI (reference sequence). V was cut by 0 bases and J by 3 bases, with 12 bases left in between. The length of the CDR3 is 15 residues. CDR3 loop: CASSYSRQADYEQYF. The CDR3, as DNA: TGTGCCAGCAGTTACTCGCGCCAGGCTGACTACGAGCAGTACTTC.

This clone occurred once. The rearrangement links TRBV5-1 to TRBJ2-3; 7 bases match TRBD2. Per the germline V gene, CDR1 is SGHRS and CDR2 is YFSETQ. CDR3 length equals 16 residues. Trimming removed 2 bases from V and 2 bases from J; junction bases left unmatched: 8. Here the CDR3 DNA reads TGCGCCAGCAGCTTAGGCGGGGGAGCAGCCACAGATACGCAGTATTTT. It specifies CASSLGGGAATDTQYF. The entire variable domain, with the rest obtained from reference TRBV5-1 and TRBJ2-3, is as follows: KAGVTQTPRYLIKTRGQQVTLSCSPISGHRSVSWYQQTPGQGLQFLFEYFSETQRNKGNFPGRFSGRQFSNSRSEMNVSTLELGDSALYLCASSLGGGAATDTQYFGPGTRLTVL.

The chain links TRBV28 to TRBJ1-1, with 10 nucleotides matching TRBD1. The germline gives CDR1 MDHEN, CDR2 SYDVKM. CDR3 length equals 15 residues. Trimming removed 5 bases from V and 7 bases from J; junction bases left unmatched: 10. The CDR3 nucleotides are TGTGCCAGCAGTCCCTGGGACAGGGGAGGACTTGAAGCTTTCTTT. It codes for CASSPWDRGGLEAFF.

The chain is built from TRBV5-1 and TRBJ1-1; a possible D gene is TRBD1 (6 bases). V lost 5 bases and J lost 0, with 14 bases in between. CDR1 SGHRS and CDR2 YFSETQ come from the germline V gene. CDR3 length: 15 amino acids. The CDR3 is CASSPGQTMNTEAFF. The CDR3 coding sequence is TGCGCCAGCAGTCCGGGACAAACCATGAACACTGAAGCTTTCTTT.

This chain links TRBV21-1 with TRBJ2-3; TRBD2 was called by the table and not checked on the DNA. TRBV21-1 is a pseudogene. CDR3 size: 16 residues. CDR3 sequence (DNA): TGTGCCAGCAGCAAGGCCGGGTCTTCTTATATCGATACGCAGTATTTT. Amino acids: CASSKAGSSYIDTQYF.

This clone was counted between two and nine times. CDR3 nucleotides: TGCGCCAGCAGTCAAACAGGGGAGAGGTATGAAAAACTGTTTTTT. Amino acid sequence: CASSQTGERYEKLFF. The gene calls are TRBV23-1 and TRBJ1-4; the match to TRBD1 covers 7 bases. TRBV23-1 is known as an ORF, though its function is uncertain. This CDR3 comprises 15 residues. J gave up 6 bases and V 2 bases, and 6 bases lay outside the gene matches.

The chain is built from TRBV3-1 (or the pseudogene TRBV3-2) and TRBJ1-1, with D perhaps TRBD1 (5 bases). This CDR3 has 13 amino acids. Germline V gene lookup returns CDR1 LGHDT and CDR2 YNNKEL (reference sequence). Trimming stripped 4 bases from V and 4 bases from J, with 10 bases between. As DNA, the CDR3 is TGTGCCAGCAGCCCGGACGGGGGCACTGAAGCTTTCTTT. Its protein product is CASSPDGGTEAFF.